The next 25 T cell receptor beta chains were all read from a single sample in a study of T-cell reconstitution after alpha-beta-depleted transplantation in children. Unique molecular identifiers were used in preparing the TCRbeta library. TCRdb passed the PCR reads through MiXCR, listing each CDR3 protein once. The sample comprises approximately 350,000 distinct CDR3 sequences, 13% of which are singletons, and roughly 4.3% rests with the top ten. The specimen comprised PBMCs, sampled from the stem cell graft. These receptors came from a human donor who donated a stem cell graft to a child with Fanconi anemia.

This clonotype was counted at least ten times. CDR3 region: CASSFGGGLYNEQFF. For the CDR3, the DNA is TGTGCCAGCAGCTTTGGCGGGGGACTATACAATGAGCAGTTCTTC. The chain recombines TRBV7-2 with TRBJ2-1, with 7 bases identical to TRBD2. J was trimmed by 4 bases and V by 3 bases; bases with no gene match: 6. Germline V gives CDR1 SGHTA, CDR2 FQGNSA. CDR3 length: 15 amino acids.

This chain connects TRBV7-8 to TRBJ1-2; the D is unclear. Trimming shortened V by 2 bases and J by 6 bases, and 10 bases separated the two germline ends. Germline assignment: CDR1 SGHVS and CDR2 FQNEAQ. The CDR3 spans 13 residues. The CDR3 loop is CASSLWFKDGYTF. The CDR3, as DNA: TGTGCCAGCAGCTTATGGTTCAAGGATGGCTACACCTTC.

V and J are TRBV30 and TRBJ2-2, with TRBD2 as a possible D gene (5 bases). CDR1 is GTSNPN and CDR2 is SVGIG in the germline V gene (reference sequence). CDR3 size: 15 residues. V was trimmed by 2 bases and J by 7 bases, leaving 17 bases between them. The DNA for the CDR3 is TGTGCCTGGAGTAGGGAGCTCCGGGTGGGCGGGGAGCTGTTTTTT. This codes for CAWSRELRVGGELFF.

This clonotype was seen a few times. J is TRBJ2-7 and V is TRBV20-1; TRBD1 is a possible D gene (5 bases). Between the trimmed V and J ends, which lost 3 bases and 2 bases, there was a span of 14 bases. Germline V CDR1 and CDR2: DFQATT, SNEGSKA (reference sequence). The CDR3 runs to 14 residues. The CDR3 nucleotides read TGCAGTGCTAGCAGGGCCGGGCAGACCTACGAGCAGTACTTC. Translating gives CSASRAGQTYEQYF.

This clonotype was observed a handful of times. CDR3 bases: TGCGCCAGCAGAACTAGCGCCTCCTACAATGAGCAGTTCTTC. Protein: CASRTSASYNEQFF. This sequence joins TRBV5-1 and TRBJ2-1; 7 bases agree with TRBD2. CDR3 length equals 14 residues. The V gene's germline CDR1 is SGHRS and CDR2 YFSETQ. After removal of 5 bases from V and 0 bases from J, the junction contained 2 bases not matched to a gene.

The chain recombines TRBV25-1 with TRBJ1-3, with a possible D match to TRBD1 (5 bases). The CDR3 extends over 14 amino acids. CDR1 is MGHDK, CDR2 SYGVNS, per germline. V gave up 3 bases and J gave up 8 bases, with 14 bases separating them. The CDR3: CASSEGRGRDTIYF. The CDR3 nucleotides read TGTGCCAGCAGTGAGGGCCGGGGGAGGGACACCATATATTTT.

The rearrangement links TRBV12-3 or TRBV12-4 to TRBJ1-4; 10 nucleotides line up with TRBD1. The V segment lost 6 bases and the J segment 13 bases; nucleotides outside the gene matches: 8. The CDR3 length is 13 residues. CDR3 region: CASRSGQGEILFF. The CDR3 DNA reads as TGTGCCAGCAGATCCGGACAGGGGGAGATACTGTTTTTT.

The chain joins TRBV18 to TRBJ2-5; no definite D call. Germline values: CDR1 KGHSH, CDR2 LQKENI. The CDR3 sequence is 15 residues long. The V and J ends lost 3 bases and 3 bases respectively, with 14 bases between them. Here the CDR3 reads CASSPSGRTEETQYF. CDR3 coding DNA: TGTGCCAGCTCACCTAGTGGCAGAACAGAAGAGACCCAGTACTTC.

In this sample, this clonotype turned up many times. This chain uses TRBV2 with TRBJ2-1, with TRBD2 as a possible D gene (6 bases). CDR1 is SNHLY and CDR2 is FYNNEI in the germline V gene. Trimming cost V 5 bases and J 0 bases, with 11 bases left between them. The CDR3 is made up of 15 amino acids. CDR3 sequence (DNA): TGTGCCAGCAGTAGGGACTCGAGCTCCTACAATGAGCAGTTCTTC. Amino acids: CASSRDSSSYNEQFF.

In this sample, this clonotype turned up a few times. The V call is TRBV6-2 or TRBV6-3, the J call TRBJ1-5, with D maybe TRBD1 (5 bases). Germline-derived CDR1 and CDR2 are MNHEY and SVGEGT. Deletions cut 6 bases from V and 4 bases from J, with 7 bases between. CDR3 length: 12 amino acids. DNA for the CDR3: TGTGCCAGCAGAAGGGGTAATCAGCCCCAGCATTTT. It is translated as CASRRGNQPQHF.

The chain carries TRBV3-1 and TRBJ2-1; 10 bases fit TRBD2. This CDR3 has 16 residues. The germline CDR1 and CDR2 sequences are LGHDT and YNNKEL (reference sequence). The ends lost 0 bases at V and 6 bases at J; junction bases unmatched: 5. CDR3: CASSQERLAGVNEQFF. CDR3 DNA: TGTGCCAGCAGCCAAGAGCGGCTAGCGGGGGTCAATGAGCAGTTCTTC.

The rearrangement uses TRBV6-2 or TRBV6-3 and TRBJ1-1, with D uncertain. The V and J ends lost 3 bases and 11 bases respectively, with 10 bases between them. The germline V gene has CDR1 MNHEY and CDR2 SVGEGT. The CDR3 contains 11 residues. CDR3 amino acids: CASSYEGHAFF. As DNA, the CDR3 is TGTGCCAGCAGTTATGAGGGTCATGCTTTCTTT.

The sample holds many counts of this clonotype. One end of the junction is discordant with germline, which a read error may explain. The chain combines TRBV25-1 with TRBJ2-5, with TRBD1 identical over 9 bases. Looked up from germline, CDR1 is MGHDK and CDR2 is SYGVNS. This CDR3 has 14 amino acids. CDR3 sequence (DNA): TGTGCCAGCAGTGATGGGTTCGGGACAGGGTTGATGAACTTC. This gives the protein CASSDGFGTGLMNF.

The CDR3 nucleotides are TGTGCCAGCAGCCAAGGTCCAGACCATAGCAATCAGCCCCAGCATTTT. It encodes CASSQGPDHSNQPQHF. The rearrangement links TRBV3-1 to TRBJ1-5, with unresolved D. Trimming took 1 base from V and 0 from J, leaving 10 bases between them. CDR3 size: 16 residues. Germline-derived CDR1 and CDR2 are LGHDT and YNNKEL (reference sequence).

The CDR3 reads CASSLRGGETQYF. DNA of the CDR3: TGTGCCAGCAGCTTGCGGGGCGGAGAGACCCAGTACTTC. The gene calls are TRBV5-4 and TRBJ2-5; D may correspond to TRBD1 or TRBD2 (5 bases each). The CDR3 loop spans 13 amino acids. Trimming removed 1 base from V and 4 bases from J, with 8 bases in between. Germline assignment: CDR1 SGHNT and CDR2 YYREEE (reference sequence).

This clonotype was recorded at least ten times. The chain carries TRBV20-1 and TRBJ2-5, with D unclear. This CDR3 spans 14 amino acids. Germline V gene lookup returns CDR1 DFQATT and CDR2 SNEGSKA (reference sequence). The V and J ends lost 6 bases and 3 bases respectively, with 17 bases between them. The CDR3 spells CSAPFLVREETQYF. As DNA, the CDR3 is TGCAGTGCCCCCTTCCTCGTTAGGGAAGAGACCCAGTACTTC.

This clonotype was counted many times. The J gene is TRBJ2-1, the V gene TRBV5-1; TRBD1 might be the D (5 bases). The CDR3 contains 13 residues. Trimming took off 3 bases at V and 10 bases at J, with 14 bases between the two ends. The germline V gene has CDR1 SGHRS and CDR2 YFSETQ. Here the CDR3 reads CASSSEASGEQFF. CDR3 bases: TGCGCCAGCAGCTCCGAAGCCTCAGGGGAGCAGTTCTTC.

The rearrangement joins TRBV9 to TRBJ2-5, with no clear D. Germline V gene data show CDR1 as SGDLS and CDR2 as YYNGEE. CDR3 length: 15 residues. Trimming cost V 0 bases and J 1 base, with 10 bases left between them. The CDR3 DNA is TGTGCCAGCAGCGTAGCTGTGGGTTTCCAAGAGACCCAGTACTTC. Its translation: CASSVAVGFQETQYF. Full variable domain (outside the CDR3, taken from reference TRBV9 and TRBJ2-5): DSGVTQTPKHLITATGQRVTLRCSPRSGDLSVYWYQQSLDQGLQFLIQYYNGEERAKGNILERFSAQQFPDLHSELNLSSLELGDSALYFCASSVAVGFQETQYFGPGTRLLVL.

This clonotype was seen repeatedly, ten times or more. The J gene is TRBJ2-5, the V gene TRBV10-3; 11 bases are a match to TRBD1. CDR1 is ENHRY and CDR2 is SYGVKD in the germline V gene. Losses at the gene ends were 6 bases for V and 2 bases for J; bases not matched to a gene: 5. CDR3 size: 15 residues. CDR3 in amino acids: CAISNRDRGQETQYF. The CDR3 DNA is TGTGCCATCAGCAACCGGGACAGGGGGCAAGAGACCCAGTACTTC.

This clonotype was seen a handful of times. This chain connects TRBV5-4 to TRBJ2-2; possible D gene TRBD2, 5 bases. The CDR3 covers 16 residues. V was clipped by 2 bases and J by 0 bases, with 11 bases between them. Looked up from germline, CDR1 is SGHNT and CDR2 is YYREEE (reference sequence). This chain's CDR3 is CASSFSVGANTGELFF. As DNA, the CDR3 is TGTGCCAGCAGCTTCTCGGTCGGGGCGAACACCGGGGAGCTGTTTTTT. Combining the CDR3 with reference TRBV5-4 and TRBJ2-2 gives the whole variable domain ETGVTQSPTHLIKTRGQQVTLRCSSQSGHNTVSWYQQALGQGPQFIFQYYREEENGRGNFPPRFSGLQFPNYSSELNVNALELDDSALYLCASSFSVGANTGELFFGEGSRLTVL.

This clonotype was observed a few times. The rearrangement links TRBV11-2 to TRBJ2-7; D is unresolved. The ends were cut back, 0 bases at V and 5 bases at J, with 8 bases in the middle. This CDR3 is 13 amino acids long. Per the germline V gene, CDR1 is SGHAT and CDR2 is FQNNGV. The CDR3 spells CASSLDVFDEQYF. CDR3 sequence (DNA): TGTGCCAGCAGCTTAGACGTCTTCGACGAGCAGTACTTC.

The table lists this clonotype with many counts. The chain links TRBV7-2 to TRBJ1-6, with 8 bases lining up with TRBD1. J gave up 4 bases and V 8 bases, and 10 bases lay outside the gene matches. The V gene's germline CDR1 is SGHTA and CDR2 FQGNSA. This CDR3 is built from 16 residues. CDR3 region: CASRRGPTSYNSPLHF. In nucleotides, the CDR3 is TGTGCCAGCCGCAGGGGGCCGACATCTTATAATTCACCCCTCCACTTT.

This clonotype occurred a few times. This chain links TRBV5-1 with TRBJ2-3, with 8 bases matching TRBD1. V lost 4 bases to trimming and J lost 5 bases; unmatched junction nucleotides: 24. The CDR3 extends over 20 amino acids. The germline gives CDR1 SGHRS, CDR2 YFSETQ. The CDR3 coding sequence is TGCGCCAGCAGCCTGCCCGGAGGATACGACAGGGGTTTGGTTGAAGATACGCAGTATTTT. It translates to CASSLPGGYDRGLVEDTQYF.

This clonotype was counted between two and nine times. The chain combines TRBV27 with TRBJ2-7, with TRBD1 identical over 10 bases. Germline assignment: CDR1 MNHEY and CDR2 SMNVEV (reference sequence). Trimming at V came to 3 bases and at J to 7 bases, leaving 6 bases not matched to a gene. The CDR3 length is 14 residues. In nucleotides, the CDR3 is TGTGCCAGCAGTTTTGACAGGGGGCGTGGGGAGCAGTACTTC. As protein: CASSFDRGRGEQYF.

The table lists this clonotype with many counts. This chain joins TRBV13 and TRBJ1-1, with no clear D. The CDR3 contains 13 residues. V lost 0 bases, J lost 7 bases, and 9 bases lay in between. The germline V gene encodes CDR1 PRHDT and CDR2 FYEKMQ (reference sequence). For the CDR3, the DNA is TGTGCCAGCAGCTTAGGCCGGGCTATTGAAGCTTTCTTT. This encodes CASSLGRAIEAFF.